This TCR beta chain was identified in a study of molecular identifiers for immune sequencing clone quantification (dated by TCRdb to between 2017 and 2018). A note on the overall study: For a replicate experiment, RNA from 20,000 or 100,000 naive CD8 T cells was divided into five aliquots, and four of the five aliquots were sequenced. The study was a methods study using CD8 T cells to benchmark molecular-identifier clustering-based TCR repertoire sequencing (MIDCIRS) and TCR RNA copy counting. Study-wide findings and limitations: Clones above 20 RNA copies held over 97% of molecules in CMV-specific effector cells but under 1% in naive cells. Spiked-in Jurkat TCR RNA equivalent to a single cell was reported to be detectable even among 980,000 or so naive CD8 T cells. The naive libraries included spiked-in Jurkat TCR RNA (roughly 11 copies' worth), and this RNA is not part of the donor repertoire. When barcode sub-clustering was omitted, TCR diversity was inflated by chimeric consensus sequences, with chimeras reaching as high as 47%. Approximately 2.7 recovered TCR RNA copies per cell were obtained by modeling, versus about 10 by digital PCR, implying a capture efficiency of about 30%. The sizes of highly expanded clones could end up underestimated when identical TCR molecules share a barcode.

Libraries were constructed by PCR. Sequencing relied on a NextSeq 500. Bulk TCR libraries were generated as previously described, with the TCR primers listed in Table S5 used. The Qiagen AllPrep DNA/RNA kit was used to purify total RNA. Reads from multiple sequencing runs of the same library were pooled before analysis. The source study handled its data this way. Reads were retained only if an exact TCR constant sequence was present, and the retained reads were trimmed to 150 nt and grouped according to their 12-nt molecular barcodes. Reads within each barcode group were sub-clustered using a 15% Levenshtein threshold, and quality-weighted consensus sequences were constructed for each RNA molecule. Non-functional sequences were excluded, and lower-count sequences lying one edit away from another sequence were also excluded. Based on a fit of two negative binomial distributions, barcode sub-clusters having less than 20% of the maximum read count were discarded. TCRdb's own reprocessing of the public reads used fastp at Q25 and MiXCR and kept productive beta chains. Rows merge per CDR3 protein into single entries with the most common DNA and genes. The V and J calls reflect TCRdb's pipeline rather than the authors' work. The sample yields 490,000 or so distinct CDR3 sequences; around 25% were counted once. The ten most abundant clones make up 0.76% of the sample.

This clonotype was observed at least ten times. Its antigen target is currently unknown. Base qualities are not recorded, but no much larger clone differs from it by a single base. V is reduced by 0 bases and J by 6 bases, leaving a spacing of 11 bases between them. The CDR3 runs 14 amino acids, cysteine and phenylalanine included. Of the read, only the CDR3 DNA is kept; its 42 bases are in frame from base 1. The germline V gene provides CDR1 SGHDN and CDR2 FVKESK. Libraries of naive CD8 T cells were built from approximately 20,000 to 1,000,000 sorted cells, with 10%, 30% or 50% of the purified RNA used. Naive CD8 T cells, defined as CD8+CD4-CCR7+CD45RA+, were FACS-sorted into RLT Plus buffer on a BD FACSAria II. Nine to eleven TCR copies' worth of Jurkat RNA were spiked into roughly 19,000-1,000,000 naive CD8 T cell samples to test detection sensitivity. Enrichment of CD8 T cells was performed with RosetteSep CD8+ T Cell Enrichment Cocktail and Ficoll-Paque, after which ACK red cell lysis was carried out.

The sequence links TRBV14 to TRBJ1-1; D gene: possibly TRBD1, on 5 matching bases. Sequencing input: naive CD8+ T cells from blood, with Jurkat cell RNA spiked in. The cell subset or site tag for this specimen amounts to: FACS-sorted CD8+CD4-CCR7+CD45RA+ naive T cells. The receptor was derived from a human donor in good health. Some libraries in this study had Jurkat cell RNA spiked in. The CDR3 has the sequence CASSQEWGNPEAFF. The nucleotide sequence is given as TGTGCCAGCAGCCAAGAATGGGGGAATCCTGAAGCTTTCTTT.